These 8 T cell receptor beta chains were all obtained from the same sample, sequenced in a study of naive and memory T cell subsets. The beta constant-region primer was an equimolar mix of two oligonucleotides covering TRBC1 and TRBC2. Each CDR3 protein is one row after TCRdb ran MiXCR on the UMI-ligation and nested PCR reads. The repertoire holds around 160,000 distinct CDR3 sequences, with about 15% as singletons. Sequencing was carried out using naive CD4+ T cells from blood. These receptors were collected from a human donor in good health.

The chain links TRBV28 to TRBJ2-2; D gene uncertain. Germline V CDR1 and CDR2: MDHEN, SYDVKM. The CDR3 is 16 residues long. Trimming took off 4 bases at V and 0 bases at J, with 12 bases between the two ends. This CDR3 reads CASSSPAESNTGELFF. CDR3 nucleotides: TGTGCCAGCAGTTCCCCCGCGGAATCGAACACCGGGGAGCTGTTTTTT.

This clonotype was picked up a small number of times. This chain links TRBV4-1 with TRBJ2-4, with D perhaps matching TRBD2 (6 bases). Trimming took off 0 bases at V and 7 bases at J, with 13 bases between the two ends. The CDR3 has 15 residues. In germline, CDR1 is MGHRA, CDR2 YSYEKL. The CDR3 nucleotides read TGCGCCAGCAGCCAAGAGGGGGGAAGGGTGAACATTCAGTACTTC. It is translated as CASSQEGGRVNIQYF.

This clonotype was seen only a few times. Compared with germline, one end of the junction differs, possibly owing to a read error. V and J are TRBV13 and TRBJ2-7; D might be TRBD1 (7 bases). Germline V lookup: CDR1 PRHDT, CDR2 FYEKMQ (reference sequence). This CDR3 comprises 18 residues. This CDR3 is CASSLAVQGGKGRPTTLF. DNA for the CDR3: TGTGCCAGCAGCTTAGCCGTCCAGGGGGGCAAAGGTCGACCAACGACATTGTTC.

This clonotype was counted only a few times. The V call is TRBV18, the J call TRBJ1-5, with TRBD1 matching over 10 bases. Germline V gives CDR1 KGHSH, CDR2 LQKENI. The CDR3 runs 17 residues. V lost 3 bases to trimming and J lost 3 bases; unmatched junction nucleotides: 8. The DNA of the CDR3 is TGTGCCAGCTCACCGCAAACCGGGACAGGGGACAATCAGCCCCAGCATTTT. Amino acid sequence: CASSPQTGTGDNQPQHF.

CDR3: CASSGAGAYEQYF. The CDR3 DNA is TGCGCCAGCTCCGGAGCGGGAGCTTACGAGCAGTACTTC. V is TRBV5-1 and J is TRBJ2-7, with TRBD2 identical over 8 bases. CDR1 is SGHRS and CDR2 is YFSETQ in the germline V gene. The CDR3 has 13 amino acids. V trimming: 7 bases; J trimming: 4 bases; junction bases outside the gene matches: 7.

This clonotype showed up just a few times. The chain employs TRBV27 and TRBJ2-5; D uncertain. The germline V and J ends were trimmed by 3 bases and 0 bases, with 5 bases remaining between them. The CDR3 has 13 residues. Germline CDR1 is MNHEY and CDR2 is SMNVEV (reference sequence). CDR3 nucleotides: TGTGCCAGCAGTTTCGACTACCAAGAGACCCAGTACTTC. This gives the protein CASSFDYQETQYF.

The chain combines TRBV11-2 with TRBJ1-2, with no clear D. V lost 1 base to trimming and J lost 0 bases, with 15 bases between them. The length of the CDR3 is 17 residues. The germline V gene has CDR1 SGHAT and CDR2 FQNNGV. DNA of the CDR3: TGTGCCAGCAGCTTAGTCGTCCCTTTTGTAGCTAACTATGGCTACACCTTC. Amino acids: CASSLVVPFVANYGYTF.

The rearrangement links TRBV11-2 to TRBJ2-7; D possibly corresponds to TRBD1 (6 bases). Trimming pared 5 bases from V and 2 bases from J, leaving 16 bases between. Per the germline V gene, CDR1 is SGHAT and CDR2 is FQNNGV. The CDR3 extends over 15 amino acids. In DNA, the CDR3 is TGTGCCAGCAGCCTTGGGACAAGCGGCCCCTACGAGCAGTACTTC. Amino acids: CASSLGTSGPYEQYF.